The 28 T cell receptor beta chains reported below all come from one sample, sequenced in a study of T cells in women clearing cervical HPV infection. Profiling relied on immunoSEQ multiplex PCR, and the TCRdb table lists in-frame clones only, not all of them. The repertoire table contains under 35,000 clones. Sequences were obtained from blood buffy coat. Every receptor here comes from a woman aged 18 to 75 with a cervical HPV16 infection that either progressed to CIN3+ or cleared (not recorded which).

About this clone itself: From the germline J gene comes the end of the CDR3, since the read stops 3 residues before it. The chain joins TRBV5-1 to TRBJ1-2; tentative D call: TRBD1 (5 bases). Trimming removed 6 bases at V and 0 bases at J, with 12 bases between. The CDR3 length is 14 residues. CDR1 is SGHRS, CDR2 YFSETQ, per germline. The CDR3 sequence: CASTPGRANYGYTF. The CDR3 bases that were read are TGCGCCAGCACCCCAGGGAGAGCTAACTATGGC.

About this clone itself: The sequence runs out 3 residues before the end of the CDR3; the remainder is reconstructed from the germline J gene. The V and J genes are TRBV5-1 and TRBJ2-5, with a weak D call TRBD1 (6 bases). The CDR3 is made up of 14 amino acids. In germline, CDR1 is SGHRS, CDR2 YFSETQ. V lost 3 bases to trimming and J lost 2 bases, with 11 bases between them. Incomplete CDR3 DNA: TGCGCCAGCAGCTGGACAGTCCTACAAGAGACC. Its translation: CASSWTVLQET. The full CDR3 is CASSWTVLQETQYF.

The sequenced CDR3 bases are TGTGCCAGCAGCCCGCAGGGTAGGGCGGGGAACGGTGAG. It is translated as CASSPQGRAGNGE. The whole CDR3 region reads CASSPQGRAGNGEQFF. J is TRBJ2-1 and V is TRBV13, with D possibly being TRBD2 (6 bases). The observed sequence ends 3 residues before the CDR3 terminus, with the missing tail filled in from the germline J gene. This CDR3 has 16 amino acids. Trimming removed 5 bases from V and 9 bases from J, with 23 bases in between. Per germline, CDR1 PRHDT and CDR2 FYEKMQ (reference sequence).

On this clone itself: The CDR3 end is not reached by the read, which stops 3 residues before it; the germline J gene fills it in. This chain uses TRBV7-9 with TRBJ2-6, with TRBD1 as a possible D gene (6 bases). Germline V gene lookup returns CDR1 SEHNR and CDR2 FQNEAQ (reference sequence). The CDR3 is made up of 14 amino acids. The CDR3 DNA, read in part, is TGTGCCAGCAGCTTATCGAAGTACGGACAGTTC. It yields the protein CASSLSKYGQF. The CDR3 reads in full as CASSLSKYGQFLTF. The variable domain in full, with the rest retrieved from reference TRBV7-9 and TRBJ2-6, is DTGVSQNPRHKITKRGQNVTFRCDPISEHNRLYWYRQTLGQGPEFLTYFQNEAQLEKSRLLSDRFSAERPKGSFSTLEIQRTEQGDSAMYLCASSLSKYGQFLTFGAGSRLTVL.

To note about this clone: The CDR3 end is not reached by the read, which stops 3 residues before it; the germline J gene fills it in. This chain links TRBV6-1 with TRBJ1-2; 8 nucleotides agree with TRBD1. This CDR3 has 14 amino acids. The V gene's germline CDR1 is MNHNS and CDR2 SASEGT. V shed 4 bases and J 4 bases; nucleotides not matched to a gene: 5. CDR3 loop: CASSAQGGSYGYTF. The part of the CDR3 DNA that was read is TGTGCCAGCAGTGCACAGGGGGGTAGCTATGGC.

Concerning this clone itself: The read ends 3 residues shy of where the CDR3 ends; the end is completed using the germline J gene. The V gene is TRBV12-3 or TRBV12-4, the J gene TRBJ1-6; D not certain. Trimming left V 0 bases short and J 5 bases short, with 8 bases between. The CDR3 runs to 15 residues. The CDR3 loop reads CASSLARGDNSPLHF. CDR3 DNA, as far as it was read: TGTGCCAGCAGTTTAGCGCGGGGTGATAATTCACCC.

Concerning this clone itself: The read ends 3 residues shy of where the CDR3 ends; the end is completed using the germline J gene. This sequence joins TRBV5-6 and TRBJ2-3; no reliable D call. V gave up 3 bases and J gave up 3 bases, with 5 bases separating them. Germline CDR1 and CDR2: SGHDT and YYEEEE. The CDR3 spans 12 residues. The CDR3 bases that were read are TGTGCCAGCAGCTCGGGTACAGATACG. Its protein product is CASSSGTDT. The full-length CDR3 reads as CASSSGTDTQYF.

A remark on this clone: Sequencing ends 3 residues short of the CDR3 end; the germline J gene provides the rest. The chain has TRBV4-1 and TRBJ2-6; 11 positions agree with TRBD1. After removal of 3 bases from V and 1 base from J, the junction contained 2 bases not matched to a gene. The CDR3 is made up of 17 amino acids. Germline CDR1 and CDR2: MGHRA and YSYEKL. CDR3 DNA (partial): TGCGCCAGCAGCCAGGGGACAGGGGGGTCTGGGGCCAACGTC. Its translation: CASSQGTGGSGANV. The complete CDR3 sequence is CASSQGTGGSGANVLTF.

Comments on this clone: Read data end 3 residues before the CDR3 end; the end is taken from the germline J gene. This chain joins TRBV5-1 and TRBJ1-4; TRBD1 is a possible D gene (5 bases). Germline V gene lookup returns CDR1 SGHRS and CDR2 YFSETQ. CDR3 length: 15 residues. V was cut by 0 bases and J by 4 bases, with 10 bases left in between. The CDR3 bases that were read are TGCGCCAGCAGCTTGGCGGGAGGGGTTAATGAAAAA. Residues: CASSLAGGVNEK. The full CDR3 is CASSLAGGVNEKLFF.

Of note for this clone: The read terminates 3 residues before the CDR3 end, so the remaining end is supplied by the germline J gene. This chain links TRBV20-1 with TRBJ2-1; D remains ambiguous. Germline V lookup: CDR1 DFQATT, CDR2 SNEGSKA (reference sequence). Trimming took 5 bases from V and 4 from J, leaving 18 bases between them. The CDR3 has 15 residues. The sequenced CDR3 bases are TGCAGTGCTTCCCTTCGAGTCTACCCTTACAATGAG. Protein sequence: CSASLRVYPYNE. The whole CDR3 region reads CSASLRVYPYNEQFF.

A remark on this clone: The read halts 3 residues ahead of the CDR3 end, with the missing end drawn from the germline J gene. The chain employs TRBV2 and TRBJ2-4, with D hard to call. Germline assignment: CDR1 SNHLY and CDR2 FYNNEI. V was trimmed by 0 bases and J by 0 bases, leaving 12 bases between them. The CDR3 spans 17 residues. CDR3 loop: CASSEAGYNLAKNIQYF. The part of the CDR3 DNA that was read is TGTGCCAGCAGTGAAGCAGGGTACAATCTAGCCAAAAACATT.

Comment on this clone: The read ends 3 residues shy of where the CDR3 ends; the end is completed using the germline J gene. The J gene is TRBJ2-3, the V gene TRBV18, with D perhaps matching TRBD2 (6 bases). CDR1 is KGHSH and CDR2 is LQKENI in the germline V gene. The CDR3 runs to 18 residues. Deletions cut 3 bases from V and 4 bases from J, with 23 bases between. The CDR3 is CASSPALITSYRPDTQYF. The covered CDR3 bases are TGTGCCAGCTCACCCGCGTTAATTACTAGCTACAGGCCAGATACG.

Points on this clone: The CDR3 extends 3 residues past the end of the read, so its final part is completed from the germline J gene. The rearrangement joins TRBV20-1 to TRBJ2-7; 9 bases are shared with TRBD2. CDR3 length: 14 residues. Germline lookup yields CDR1 DFQATT and CDR2 SNEGSKA (reference sequence). V dropped 6 bases and J dropped 0; count of bases not matched to a gene: 6. The CDR3 bases that were read are TGCAGTGCGAAGAGCGGGGGGAGCTCCTACGAG. The encoded protein is CSAKSGGSSYE. The CDR3 in full is CSAKSGGSSYEQYF.

About this clone itself: The read finishes 3 residues shy of the CDR3 end, and the germline J gene is used to complete it. The J gene is TRBJ2-5, the V gene TRBV6-1, with TRBD2 identical over 8 bases. The germline V gene encodes CDR1 MNHNS and CDR2 SASEGT. The CDR3 contains 15 residues. The V segment lost 1 base and the J segment 5 bases; nucleotides outside the gene matches: 6. CDR3 loop: CASSEVAGGQETQYF. The part of the CDR3 DNA that was read is TGTGCCAGCAGTGAAGTCGCGGGGGGCCAGGAGACC.

Partial CDR3 DNA: TGTGCCAGCAGTCCGCCTCCCAGGACCGGGGGGGGC. Its protein product is CASSPPPRTGGG. The entire CDR3 protein is CASSPPPRTGGGYTF. This chain uses TRBV2 with TRBJ1-2, with D possibly TRBD1 on 5 matching bases. Read data end 3 residues before the CDR3 end; the end is taken from the germline J gene. CDR1 is SNHLY and CDR2 is FYNNEI in the germline V gene. The CDR3 runs 15 residues.

With regard to this clone: The read terminates 3 residues ahead of where the CDR3 ends, so the germline J gene completes it. The V gene is TRBV11-2, the J gene TRBJ2-7; D gene unclear. The length of the CDR3 is 11 residues. The ends were cut back, 1 base at V and 6 bases at J, with 4 bases in the middle. The germline gives CDR1 SGHAT, CDR2 FQNNGV. This chain's CDR3 is CASSLVREQYF. CDR3 bases read: TGTGCCAGCAGCTTAGTCCGCGAG.

With regard to this clone: The sequence runs out 3 residues before the end of the CDR3; the remainder is reconstructed from the germline J gene. The rearrangement uses TRBV6-1 and TRBJ2-1; 8 nucleotides agree with TRBD2. The CDR3 contains 14 residues. The germline gives CDR1 MNHNS, CDR2 SASEGT. Trimming removed 4 bases from V and 5 bases from J; junction bases left unmatched: 4. The covered CDR3 bases are TGTGCCAGCAGTGGACTAGCGTATAACAATGAG. Encoded protein: CASSGLAYNNE. The full-length CDR3 reads as CASSGLAYNNEQFF.

A word on this clone: Read data end 3 residues before the CDR3 end; the end is taken from the germline J gene. V and J are TRBV6-1 and TRBJ1-5; no reliable D call. Germline CDR1 MNHNS, CDR2 SASEGT. V lost 2 bases to trimming and J lost 9 bases, with 20 bases between them. CDR3 length equals 16 residues. The CDR3 sequence is CASSETHTPGKGPQHF. The sequenced CDR3 bases are TGTGCCAGCAGTGAAACCCACACCCCGGGGAAGGGGCCC.

A remark on this clone: Read data end 3 residues before the CDR3 end; the end is taken from the germline J gene. The chain employs TRBV20-1 and TRBJ1-5, with D unclear. Looked up from germline, CDR1 is DFQATT and CDR2 is SNEGSKA (reference sequence). The CDR3 extends over 15 amino acids. Trimming left V 0 bases short and J 3 bases short, with 12 bases between. CDR3 sequence: CSAREETRNNQPQHF. The DNA read from the CDR3 is TGCAGTGCTAGAGAGGAGACGCGGAACAATCAGCCC.

Notes on this clone: The CDR3 end lies 3 residues beyond the end of the read and is filled in from the germline J gene. The chain employs TRBV6-4 and TRBJ1-2; 11 bases match TRBD1. This CDR3 contains 15 residues. Germline lookup yields CDR1 MRHNA and CDR2 SNTAGT. Losses at the gene ends were 3 bases for V and 3 bases for J; bases not matched to a gene: 3. CDR3 bases read: TGTGCCAGCAGTGAAGGGGGACAGGGGGACTATGGC. This sequence encodes CASSEGGQGDYG. In full, the CDR3 is CASSEGGQGDYGYTF.

Concerning this clone: The read ends 3 residues before the CDR3 terminus; that terminus is restored from the germline J gene. This chain connects TRBV20-1 to TRBJ2-5, with 12 positions matching TRBD1. Germline V gene lookup returns CDR1 DFQATT and CDR2 SNEGSKA (reference sequence). The CDR3 runs 15 residues. Trimming cost V 3 bases and J 6 bases; bases outside gene matches: 8. The CDR3 bases that were read are TGCAGTGCTAGCCAGGGACAGGGGGCATGGAAGACC. Translation: CSASQGQGAWKT. In full, the CDR3 reads CSASQGQGAWKTQYF.

Remarks on this clone: Other DNA sequences of this sample code for an identical CDR3. The sequenced part of the CDR3 DNA is TGTGCCAGCAGTGCCCAACAGGGGGATACG. Encoded protein: CASSAQQGDT. The full CDR3 protein is CASSAQQGDTQYF. The chain uses TRBV6-4 and TRBJ2-3, with 7 nucleotides matching TRBD1. The DNA ends 3 residues before the CDR3 does, and the rest of the CDR3 is filled in from the germline J gene. The CDR3 is made up of 13 amino acids. V lost 4 bases and J lost 6; bases outside the gene matches: 4. Germline loops: CDR1 MRHNA, CDR2 SNTAGT.

With respect to this clone: Coverage ceases 3 residues before the CDR3 finishes, and the germline J gene fills in the end. The rearrangement joins TRBV30 to TRBJ1-1, with D possibly being TRBD1 (5 bases). The CDR3 is made up of 13 amino acids. The V end lost 0 bases, the J end lost 5 bases, and 10 bases lay between the germline ends. Germline V CDR1 and CDR2: GTSNPN, SVGIG (reference sequence). The CDR3 region is CAWSVKGRTEAFF. Incomplete CDR3 DNA: TGTGCCTGGAGTGTAAAGGGGAGGACTGAA.

Comments on this clone: Read data end 3 residues before the CDR3 end; the end is taken from the germline J gene. The rearrangement links TRBV14 to TRBJ1-2; 10 bases line up with TRBD1. This CDR3 comprises 14 residues. Germline lookup yields CDR1 SGHDN and CDR2 FVKESK. J lost 4 bases, V lost 6 bases, and 5 bases had no gene match. The CDR3 is CASSPRDRGYGYTF. The CDR3 bases that were read are TGTGCCAGCAGTCCCCGGGACAGGGGCTATGGC.

With regard to this clone: The read ends 3 residues before the CDR3 terminus; that terminus is restored from the germline J gene. The rearrangement joins TRBV7-8 to TRBJ1-6; 9 bases agree with TRBD1. The germline CDR1 and CDR2 sequences are SGHVS and FQNEAQ. The CDR3 spans 16 residues. V shed 6 bases, J shed 6 bases, and the junction held 9 bases outside the gene matches. This CDR3 is CASRTGGPALNSPLHF. CDR3 DNA, as far as it was read: TGTGCCAGCAGGACAGGGGGTCCGGCCCTTAATTCACCC.

Regarding this clone: The read finishes 3 residues shy of the CDR3 end, and the germline J gene is used to complete it. The chain couples TRBV5-4 to TRBJ2-5, with a possible D match to TRBD1 (7 bases). Germline CDR1 and CDR2: SGHNT and YYREEE (reference sequence). The CDR3 has 16 amino acids. V was clipped by 0 bases and J by 7 bases, with 19 bases between them. CDR3 DNA (partial): TGTGCCAGCAGCTTGGCGGCAGCGATTCAGGGGGGGACC. Residues: CASSLAAAIQGGT. The CDR3 reads in full as CASSLAAAIQGGTQYF.

About this clone: The read finishes 3 residues shy of the CDR3 end, and the germline J gene is used to complete it. The chain recombines TRBV29-1 with TRBJ1-6, with D maybe TRBD1 (6 bases). CDR1 is SQVTM, CDR2 ANQGSEA, per germline. CDR3 size: 12 residues. The V and J ends lost 7 bases and 6 bases respectively, with 10 bases between them. CDR3: CSARDTNSPLHF. The CDR3 bases that were read are TGCAGCGCCAGGGACACTAATTCACCC. Full variable domain (remainder filled in from reference TRBV29-1 and TRBJ1-6): SAVISQKPSRDICQRGTSLTIQCQVDSQVTMMFWYRQQPGQSLTLIATANQGSEATYESGFVIDKFPISRPNLTFSTLTVSNMSPEDSSIYLCSARDTNSPLHFGNGTRLTVT.

A word on this clone: The read ends 3 residues before the CDR3 terminus; that terminus is restored from the germline J gene. The chain joins TRBV29-1 to TRBJ1-1; possible D gene TRBD1, 5 bases. Trimming shortened V by 6 bases and J by 4 bases, and 15 bases separated the two germline ends. This CDR3 region has 13 residues. Germline values: CDR1 SQVTM, CDR2 ANQGSEA. CDR3 bases read: TGCAGCGTCGGACACCCGGGGGGCACTGAA. Its translation is CSVGHPGGTE. From start to end, the CDR3 is CSVGHPGGTEAFF.